This TCR beta chain was sequenced for a study of human T cells and chemical hapten exposure. Study at large: Recorded diagnoses among the mostly female patients were alopecia areata, totalis or universalis. Study findings and constraints: After DPC sensitization, TCRs above 1 in 1000 frequency showed no change.

Using its own MiXCR run on the RACE reads, TCRdb lists one record per CDR3 protein. The sample yields roughly 100,000 distinct CDR3 sequences, nearly 35% seen once. Germline values: CDR1 SEHNR, CDR2 FQNEAQ (reference sequence). This CDR3 comprises 14 residues. V dropped 1 base and J dropped 1 base, with 8 bases sitting between them. This clonotype was observed a few times. Its specificity is unknown. Described time point: patch test 3, about 24 weeks after DPC sensitization. The treatment: therapeutic diphenylcyclopropenone sensitization with weekly scalp DPC. Donors were 18 to 70-year-old alopecia patients suitable for DPC.

The receptor's source is a man in his forties with alopecia areata. Some clones in this sample may be carry-over from other donors' samples. This rearrangement joins TRBV7-9 to TRBJ2-7; D is uncertain. The material sequenced was whole blood, taken in connection with sensitization to the hapten diphenylcyclopropenone (DPC). DNA for the CDR3: TGTGCCAGCAGCTTAGAAGTGGGTTCCTACGAGCAGTACTTC. This codes for CASSLEVGSYEQYF.